These 26 T cell receptor beta chains originate from one sample sequenced in a study of cytomegalovirus exposure and HLA in healthy donors. The PCR employed 60 Vbeta primers together with 13 Jbeta primers. The method was immunoSEQ multiplex PCR; TCRdb's version includes in-frame clones alone and lacks a portion of them. The sample holds hundreds of thousands of clones, over 60% seen once. Sequences were obtained from PBMCs. The receptors shown here come from a man aged 35-49 years in good health and CMV-seronegative.

This chain links TRBV19 with TRBJ2-3; weak D call: TRBD1 (6 bases). The CDR3 totals 12 residues. In germline, CDR1 is LNHDA, CDR2 SQIVND (reference sequence). V gave up 10 bases and J gave up 4 bases, with 12 bases separating them. This CDR3 is CATRQEPDTQYF. For the CDR3, the DNA is TGTGCCACTCGACAGGAGCCAGATACGCAGTATTTT.

This clone has a handful of counts. V is TRBV5-5 and J is TRBJ2-6; possibly TRBD1 for D (6 bases). The ends were cut back, 7 bases at V and 1 base at J, with 9 bases in the middle. Germline assignment: CDR1 SGHKS and CDR2 YYEKEE (reference sequence). The CDR3 has 14 residues. The CDR3 reads CASQQGSGANVLTF. CDR3 nucleotide sequence: TGTGCCAGCCAGCAGGGGTCTGGGGCCAACGTCCTGACTTTC.

This rearrangement joins TRBV6-5 to TRBJ1-2; a possible D gene is TRBD1 (6 bases). V was trimmed by 7 bases and J by 7 bases, leaving 10 bases between them. Germline CDR1 reads MNHEY; CDR2 reads SVGAGI. CDR3 length: 11 amino acids. The CDR3 loop reads CASTQGFGYTF. The CDR3 region has the DNA TGTGCCAGCACCCAGGGGTTTGGCTACACCTTC.

The V call is TRBV30, the J call TRBJ1-2; the D is unclear. Looked up from germline, CDR1 is GTSNPN and CDR2 is SVGIG (reference sequence). The ends were cut back, 0 bases at V and 4 bases at J, with 12 bases in the middle. The CDR3 has 14 residues. In nucleotides, the CDR3 is TGTGCCTGGAGTGTACAAGGAGCCCTCTATGGCTACACCTTC. Translation: CAWSVQGALYGYTF.

The chain is built from TRBV9 and TRBJ2-3, with D possibly TRBD2 on 6 matching bases. The CDR3 spans 17 residues. The V gene lost 2 bases and the J gene lost 0 bases, with 16 bases spanning the gap. The germline V gene has CDR1 SGDLS and CDR2 YYNGEE. CDR3 in DNA: TGTGCCAGCAGCGTCGACTTTAGCGGAGGTAGCACAGATACGCAGTATTTT. Amino acids: CASSVDFSGGSTDTQYF.

This clone was seen a single time. The chain joins TRBV5-1 to TRBJ2-2; D unclear. This CDR3 contains 13 residues. V lost 3 bases and J 4 bases, leaving 7 bases between the germline ends. Germline values: CDR1 SGHRS, CDR2 YFSETQ. For the CDR3, the DNA is TGCGCCAGCAGCTCCGCCGGCACCGGGGAGCTGTTTTTT. It yields the protein CASSSAGTGELFF.

The chain joins TRBV6-6 to TRBJ2-7; 12 bases line up with TRBD1. V trimming: 2 bases; J trimming: 5 bases; junction bases outside the gene matches: 4. Per the germline V gene, CDR1 is MNHNY and CDR2 is SVGAGI (reference sequence). The CDR3 covers 15 residues. The CDR3 sequence: CASSYGTGGGDEQYF. The CDR3 nucleotides read TGTGCCAGCAGTTACGGGACAGGGGGCGGCGACGAGCAGTACTTC.

This sequence joins TRBV27 and TRBJ2-7, with D maybe TRBD2 (6 bases). The CDR3 runs to 14 residues. Between the trimmed V and J ends, which lost 2 bases and 2 bases, there was a span of 10 bases. CDR1 is MNHEY, CDR2 SMNVEV, per germline (reference sequence). The CDR3 spells CASSLGAGPYEQYF. CDR3 bases: TGTGCCAGCAGTTTAGGAGCGGGTCCCTACGAGCAGTACTTC.

A few counts support this clone. This chain links TRBV6-5 with TRBJ1-6, with 11 nucleotides matching TRBD1. The CDR3 runs to 15 residues. Germline V gene sequence: CDR1 MNHEY, CDR2 SVGAGI. With V trimmed by 7 bases and J by 5 bases, 4 bases remained unmatched. The CDR3 coding sequence is TGTGCCAGCACCCGGACAGGGGGCAATAATTCACCCCTCCACTTT. Protein: CASTRTGGNNSPLHF.

The chain combines TRBV7-8 with TRBJ2-1, with 7 bases fitting TRBD1. The CDR3 length is 15 residues. The germline V gene has CDR1 SGHVS and CDR2 FQNEAQ. Trimming removed 4 bases from V and 3 bases from J; junction bases left unmatched: 6. CDR3 nucleotide sequence: TGTGCCAGCAGCTCCGACAGGGCTCTCTACAATGAGCAGTTCTTC. Translating gives CASSSDRALYNEQFF. The variable domain in full, with the rest retrieved from reference TRBV7-8 and TRBJ2-1, is GAGVSQSPRYKVAKRGQDVALRCDPISGHVSLFWYQQALGQGPEFLTYFQNEAQLDKSGLPSDRFFAERPEGSVSTLKIQRTQQEDSAVYLCASSSDRALYNEQFFGPGTRLTVL.

CDR3 sequence reads: CASSRWTGNEQFF. DNA of the CDR3: TGTGCCAGCAGCCGATGGACTGGCAATGAGCAGTTCTTC. This chain connects TRBV7-6 to TRBJ2-1, with D possibly matching TRBD2 (5 bases). The CDR3 runs 13 residues. Germline CDR1 reads SGHVS; CDR2 reads FNYEAQ. V shed 5 bases and J shed 6 bases, with 11 bases lying between them.

The chain has TRBV7-9 and TRBJ1-6; TRBD1 matches 12 bases. With V trimmed by 8 bases and J by 12 bases, 8 bases remained unmatched. The germline CDR1 and CDR2 sequences are SEHNR and FQNEAQ (reference sequence). CDR3 length: 14 amino acids. The CDR3, as DNA: TGTGCCAGCCCCGGGGACAGGGGGCAGGAACCCCTCCACTTT. It specifies CASPGDRGQEPLHF.

This chain uses TRBV4-1 with TRBJ1-6, with 9 bases aligning to TRBD1. The CDR3 totals 16 residues. Unmatched junction bases numbered 4, after V lost 0 bases and J lost 7 bases. Looked up from germline, CDR1 is MGHRA and CDR2 is YSYEKL. CDR3 sequence reads: CASSQDGTGKNSPLHF. The CDR3 DNA reads as TGCGCCAGCAGCCAAGATGGGACAGGGAAAAATTCACCCCTCCACTTT.

The chain is built from TRBV11-3 and TRBJ1-6, with no clear D. V was cut by 7 bases and J by 0 bases, with 16 bases left in between. The germline V gene has CDR1 SGHNT and CDR2 YENEEA. The CDR3 consists of 17 residues. The CDR3, as DNA: TGTGCCAGCATCCCCCGGGTGGAGAGCTCCTATAATTCACCCCTCCACTTT. Translated, it gives CASIPRVESSYNSPLHF.

The chain employs TRBV18 and TRBJ1-4; unclear D gene. Germline assignment: CDR1 KGHSH and CDR2 LQKENI. The ends were cut back, 6 bases at V and 6 bases at J, with 11 bases in the middle. The CDR3 runs 13 residues. The CDR3: CASSGGNDEKLFF. Written as DNA, the CDR3 is TGTGCCAGCTCGGGAGGGAACGATGAAAAACTGTTTTTT.

J is TRBJ1-3 and V is TRBV19; 8 bases are shared with TRBD1. The CDR3 has 15 amino acids. The junction had 5 bases not matched to a gene; V was cut back by 7 bases and J by 0 bases. Germline assignment: CDR1 LNHDA and CDR2 SQIVND (reference sequence). The CDR3 DNA reads as TGTGCCAGTACACAAGACAGGGGCTCTGGAAACACCATATATTTT. Protein product: CASTQDRGSGNTIYF.

The chain uses TRBV7-9 and TRBJ2-7, with 7 bases that match TRBD1. J was trimmed by 7 bases and V by 3 bases; bases with no gene match: 6. The CDR3 length is 13 residues. Germline V CDR1 and CDR2: SEHNR, FQNEAQ (reference sequence). The CDR3: CASSLGQTNEQYF. The CDR3 DNA sequence: TGTGCCAGCAGCTTGGGACAGACGAATGAGCAGTACTTC.

The chain carries TRBV7-9 and TRBJ1-3; the match to TRBD1 covers 7 bases. The germline gives CDR1 SEHNR, CDR2 FQNEAQ (reference sequence). This CDR3 region has 16 residues. J was trimmed by 0 bases and V by 4 bases; bases with no gene match: 6. CDR3 region: CASSSAQGFSGNTIYF. The CDR3 region has the DNA TGTGCCAGCAGCTCAGCACAGGGGTTCTCTGGAAACACCATATATTTT.

J is TRBJ2-2 and V is TRBV5-4; 11 nucleotides agree with TRBD2. This CDR3 contains 15 residues. CDR1 and CDR2 from the germline V gene are SGHNT and YYREEE (reference sequence). J was trimmed by 7 bases and V by 3 bases; bases with no gene match: 5. CDR3 region: CASSSSGGSGGELFF. DNA for the CDR3: TGTGCCAGCAGCTCTAGCGGGGGGTCTGGCGGGGAGCTGTTTTTT.

The V gene is TRBV15, the J gene TRBJ1-1; TRBD1 might be the D (5 bases). Trimming shortened V by 1 base and J by 1 base, and 10 bases separated the two germline ends. The CDR3 is 15 residues long. Germline CDR1 reads LNHNV; CDR2 reads YYDKDF (reference sequence). This CDR3 reads CATSRVQGPNTEAFF. For the CDR3, the DNA is TGTGCCACCAGCAGAGTCCAGGGCCCGAACACTGAAGCTTTCTTT.

V usage is TRBV5-1 and J usage is TRBJ2-7; 10 bases fit TRBD2. This CDR3 is 14 amino acids long. V lost 4 bases, J lost 3 bases, and 4 bases stayed unmatched. Germline V gene lookup returns CDR1 SGHRS and CDR2 YFSETQ. The DNA of the CDR3 is TGCGCCAGCAGCAAAGCGGGAGGGATCTACGAGCAGTACTTC. It is translated as CASSKAGGIYEQYF.

The V and J genes are TRBV7-9 and TRBJ2-3; D perhaps matches TRBD1 (7 bases). Per the germline V gene, CDR1 is SEHNR and CDR2 is FQNEAQ (reference sequence). This CDR3 is built from 17 residues. The V end lost 4 bases, the J end lost 3 bases, and 20 bases lay between the germline ends. Here the CDR3 reads CASSSRVDQGGTDTQYF. CDR3 nucleotides: TGTGCCAGCAGCTCCCGGGTGGATCAGGGGGGTACAGATACGCAGTATTTT.

This chain uses TRBV5-8 with TRBJ2-7; 10 nucleotides match TRBD2. Losses at the gene ends were 2 bases for V and 7 bases for J; bases not matched to a gene: 9. CDR3 length: 15 amino acids. The germline gives CDR1 SGHTS, CDR2 YDEGEE. Here the CDR3 DNA reads TGTGCCAGCAGCTTTCGTCTAGCGGGAGTAAGGGAGCAGTACTTC. Residues: CASSFRLAGVREQYF.

This clone was detected a few times. A junction end diverges from the germline sequence, so it may reflect a read error. This chain connects TRBV7-9 to TRBJ1-2; no clear D. CDR1 is SEHNR and CDR2 is FQNEAQ in the germline V gene (reference sequence). The CDR3 has 15 residues. The CDR3 loop reads CSSSLETGANYGYTF. CDR3 bases: TGTTCCAGCAGCTTAGAGACGGGAGCTAACTATGGCTACACCTTC.

This clone was observed once. V gene TRBV5-1 combines with J gene TRBJ2-1; 9 bases align to TRBD2. The V segment lost 4 bases and the J segment 4 bases; nucleotides outside the gene matches: 6. The CDR3 has 15 residues. Looked up from germline, CDR1 is SGHRS and CDR2 is YFSETQ. DNA for the CDR3: TGCGCCAGCAGCGGAGGCGGGGGGGCGTACAATGAGCAGTTCTTC. Translating it yields CASSGGGGAYNEQFF.

The chain couples TRBV5-8 to TRBJ2-5; 8 bases map to TRBD1. Trimming at V came to 4 bases and at J to 5 bases, leaving 4 bases not matched to a gene. This CDR3 contains 13 residues. CDR1 and CDR2 (germline): SGHTS, YDEGEE. The CDR3 sequence: CASSQRDRETQYF. CDR3 sequence (DNA): TGTGCCAGCAGCCAAAGGGACAGGGAGACCCAGTACTTC. Variable domain in full (rest from reference TRBV5-8 and TRBJ2-5): EAGVTQSPTHLIKTRGQQATLRCSPISGHTSVYWYQQALGLGLQFLLWYDEGEERNRGNFPPRFSGRQFPNYSSELNVNALELEDSALYLCASSQRDRETQYFGPGTRLLVL.